These T cell receptor beta chains were read from a single sample in a study of cytomegalovirus exposure and HLA in healthy donors. TCRdb's table, derived via immunoSEQ multiplex PCR, lists solely in-frame clones and lacks some. The table records around 150,000 clones, about three quarters of them present only once. The sample was PBMCs. The receptors shown here come from a woman in her thirties or forties in good health and CMV-seronegative. Both conserved end residues are part of each CDR3. Each record gives: D gene, J gene, V gene, clone size, CDR3 protein, CDR3 DNA. D genes are given only for firm matches. A row's size may be missing; if present it is once, few, many or a size class.

D: TRBD2
J: TRBJ2-5
V: TRBV9
size: once
CDR3: CASSWGLAGKETQYF
DNA: TGTGCCAGCAGCTGGGGACTAGCGGGGAAAGAGACCCAGTACTTC

D: NA
J: TRBJ2-2
V: TRBV2
size: NA
CDR3: CASRGRGAVRAGELFF
DNA: TGTGCCAGCAGAGGTCGGGGGGCCGTACGCGCCGGGGAGCTGTTTTTT

D: NA
J: TRBJ1-3
V: TRBV7-9
size: once
CDR3: CASSYLKAGATRRGNTIYF
DNA: TGTGCCAGCAGTTATCTCAAGGCAGGTGCCACTAGGCGTGGAAACACCATATATTTT

D: TRBD2
J: TRBJ2-2
V: TRBV4-1
size: NA
CDR3: CASSQERRQRGGLANGPGELFF
DNA: TGCGCCAGCAGCCAAGAACGGAGACAGCGGGGGGGCCTTGCTAACGGTCCCGGGGAGCTGTTTTTT

D: TRBD2
J: TRBJ2-5
V: TRBV11-2
size: NA
CDR3: CASRTSGGVETQYF
DNA: TGTGCCAGCAGGACTAGCGGGGGGGTGGAGACCCAGTACTTC

D: TRBD1
J: TRBJ2-4
V: TRBV18
size: NA
CDR3: CASSLQGEAKNIQYF
DNA: TGTGCCAGCTCGCTACAGGGGGAAGCCAAAAACATTCAGTACTTC

D: TRBD1
J: TRBJ1-2
V: TRBV4-1
size: NA
CDR3: CASSQDGTGLYGYTF
DNA: TGCGCCAGCAGCCAGGACGGGACAGGGCTTTATGGCTACACCTTC

D: NA
J: TRBJ1-4
V: TRBV18
size: few
CDR3: CASSPSSGHPGELFF
DNA: TGTGCCAGCTCACCGTCCTCGGGACACCCCGGGGAACTGTTTTTT

D: NA
J: TRBJ1-1
V: TRBV10-1
size: many
CDR3: CASREGEYTEAFF
DNA: TGCGCCAGCAGGGAGGGGGAGTACACTGAAGCTTTCTTT

D: NA
J: TRBJ1-1
V: TRBV5-1
size: NA
CDR3: CASSSLRTPGEAFF
DNA: TGCGCCAGCAGCTCCCTAAGGACACCGGGTGAAGCTTTCTTT